The 7 T cell receptor beta chains below all came from one sample that was sequenced in a study of blood T cell repertoires in COVID-19. The table came from immunoSEQ multiplex PCR; TCRdb's copy has only in-frame clones and leaves some out. Of 250,000 to 300,000 clones detected, 91% appear once; the ten largest clones hold more than 1%. Sequencing used PBMCs or T cells enriched from blood (not recorded which). Receptor source: a human donor in a cohort exposed to, infected with or recovered from COVID-19 (not recorded which). The donor label of this sample is uncertain.

This clone was picked up a small number of times. The chain joins TRBV6-5 to TRBJ2-2; D perhaps matches TRBD2 (6 bases). The CDR3 has 12 amino acids. The V gene lost 8 bases and the J gene lost 9 bases, with 13 bases spanning the gap. Germline V gene data show CDR1 as MNHEY and CDR2 as SVGAGI. In nucleotides, the CDR3 is TGTGCCAGCGGGCAGGGAGGCTGGGAGCTGTTTTTT. Translated: CASGQGGWELFF.

This sequence joins TRBV19 and TRBJ1-4; 9 bases fit TRBD1. This CDR3 has 15 residues. V was pared by 1 base and J by 14 bases, with 11 bases of the junction left unmatched. Germline CDR1 and CDR2: LNHDA and SQIVND (reference sequence). CDR3 protein: CASSIVTSDRGGLFF. DNA for the CDR3: TGTGCCAGTAGTATAGTCACTTCGGACAGGGGTGGTCTGTTTTTT.

The J gene is TRBJ2-2, the V gene TRBV11-3; a possible D gene is TRBD2 (5 bases). The CDR3 contains 14 residues. Trimming cost V 8 bases and J 1 base, with 11 bases left between them. Germline CDR1 is SGHNT and CDR2 is YENEEA. The CDR3 region has the DNA TGTGCCAGCCGGCGCGAGGGGAACACCGGGGAGCTGTTTTTT. This translates into CASRREGNTGELFF. Together with reference TRBV11-3 and TRBJ2-2, the CDR3 gives the full variable domain: EAGVVQSPRYKIIEKKQPVAFWCNPISGHNTLYWYLQNLGQGPELLIRYENEEAVDDSQLPKDRFSAERLKGVDSTLKIQPAELGDSAVYLCASRREGNTGELFFGEGSRLTVL.

The V call is TRBV30, the J call TRBJ2-2, with 9 bases fitting TRBD1. V lost 3 bases, J lost 6 bases, and 5 bases stayed unmatched. The CDR3 extends over 14 amino acids. Germline-derived CDR1 and CDR2 are GTSNPN and SVGIG (reference sequence). The CDR3 spells CAWRWTGDSGELFF. The CDR3 DNA sequence: TGTGCCTGGAGGTGGACAGGGGATTCCGGGGAGCTGTTTTTT. The full variable domain, its missing parts supplied by reference TRBV30 and TRBJ2-2, is SQTIHQWPATLVQPVGSPLSLECTVEGTSNPNLYWYRQAAGRGLQLLFYSVGIGQISSEVPQNLSASRPQDRQFILSSKKLLLSDSGFYLCAWRWTGDSGELFFGEGSRLTVL.

The V gene is TRBV5-4, the J gene TRBJ1-1, with a possible D match to TRBD1 (5 bases). Germline assignment: CDR1 SGHNT and CDR2 YYREEE (reference sequence). Trimming took 0 bases from V and 11 from J, leaving 17 bases between them. The CDR3 has 14 residues. DNA of the CDR3: TGTGCCAGCAGCTTGGAATATGGCGGCGCAGGGGCTTTCTTT. This translates into CASSLEYGGAGAFF.

The chain joins TRBV7-3 to TRBJ1-1; tentative D call: TRBD1 (5 bases). This CDR3 spans 13 amino acids. V shed 5 bases and J shed 3 bases, with 10 bases lying between them. CDR1 and CDR2 from the germline V gene are SGHTA and FQGTGA. The CDR3 protein is CASSLREDTEAFF. DNA of the CDR3: TGTGCCAGCAGCCTCAGGGAGGACACTGAAGCTTTCTTT.

This sequence joins TRBV10-3 and TRBJ2-3, with TRBD1 identical over 9 bases. This CDR3 contains 14 residues. Germline V gene lookup returns CDR1 ENHRY and CDR2 SYGVKD. Trimming took 0 bases from V and 8 from J; bases not matched to a gene: 3. CDR3 DNA: TGTGCCATCAGTGAGTCCGACAGGGGGTTTACGCAGTATTTT. Amino acid sequence: CAISESDRGFTQYF.